Listed below are T cell receptor beta chains from one sample, sequenced in a study of patients and donors after allogeneic stem cell transplantation. TCRdb reanalysed the RT-PCR reads using MiXCR and keeps one entry per CDR3 protein. The table shows hundreds of thousands of distinct CDR3 sequences, with 16% occurring only once. Sequencing was carried out using blood, either unsorted or a sorted T cell fraction (not recorded which). The receptor set was obtained from a human donor who was either an allogeneic HSCT recipient or a stem cell or donor lymphocyte infusion donor (not recorded which). It is not recorded whose cells these are; they may come from a transplant donor. The CDR3 runs from the conserved cysteine through the conserved F or W. A D gene is named only where the DNA matches it firmly. Clone size is given for some rows only: seen once, a few or many times, or a class if the clone is expanded.

j_call d_call clone_size v_call cdr3_nt cdr3_aa
TRBJ2-5 . few TRBV24-1 TGTGCCACCAGTGATTTGGGGGGCTCCGAGACCCAGTACTTC CATSDLGGSETQYF
TRBJ2-5 TRBD2 . TRBV6-2/TRBV6-3 TGTGCCAGCAGACGCCCTACTAGCGGGGGAGAAGAGACCCAGTACTTC CASRRPTSGGEETQYF
TRBJ1-1 . . TRBV4-1 TGCGCCAGCAGTCCCGGGCCGGGCTGGACTGAAGCTTTCTTT CASSPGPGWTEAFF
TRBJ1-2 TRBD1 . TRBV19 TGTGCCAGTAAGACAGGGAGGAACTATGGCTACACCTTC CASKTGRNYGYTF
TRBJ1-5 . few TRBV7-6 TGTGCCAGCACCCCGGGGGGACCTTCGCCCCATCAGCCCCAGCATTTT CASTPGGPSPHQPQHF
TRBJ1-6 . few TRBV7-6 TGTGCCAGCAGAAACCGGGGCTCCACTAATTCACCCCTCCACTTT CASRNRGSTNSPLHF
TRBJ2-1 TRBD2 . TRBV20-1 TGCAGTGCTAGAGTTCGGGCGGGAGTGTTCGCAAATGAGCAGTTCTTC CSARVRAGVFANEQFF
TRBJ2-1 TRBD1 few TRBV9 TGTGCCAGCAGCGCTTTTACAGGGGCGCCCAACAATGAGCAGTTCTTC CASSAFTGAPNNEQFF
TRBJ2-5 . few TRBV2 TGTGCCAGCAGTGGCAACCGCGAGACCCAGTACTTC CASSGNRETQYF
TRBJ1-2 . . TRBV10-3 TGTGCCGCGGAGGGGGGGGGCGCGGGGACTAACTATGGCTACACCTTC CAAEGGGAGTNYGYTF
TRBJ1-2 . few TRBV12-3/TRBV12-4 TGTGCCAGCAGCGGACTCTATGGCTACACCTTC CASSGLYGYTF
TRBJ2-7 . . TRBV28 TGTGCCAGCAGTCGGGCCGATAAAAGAGACTACGAGCAGTACTTC CASSRADKRDYEQYF
TRBJ2-7 . few TRBV18 TGTGCCAGCTCACCTCAGGGGCACTCCTACGAGCAGTACTTC CASSPQGHSYEQYF
TRBJ2-1 TRBD1 . TRBV4-3 TGCGCCAGCAGCCAGGCCGGGACAGGGATTCGCGCGCAGTTCTTC CASSQAGTGIRAQFF
TRBJ1-3 . . TRBV15 TGTGCCACCAGCAGAGTGGTGGGGGGAACTGGAAACACCATATATTTT CATSRVVGGTGNTIYF
TRBJ1-1 . few TRBV19 TGTGCCAGTAGAGGTACGGGGCAGGACACTGAAGCTTTCTTT CASRGTGQDTEAFF
TRBJ2-7 . . TRBV5-6 TGTGCCAGCAGCGACACTAGAGCCTACGAGCAGTACTTC CASSDTRAYEQYF
TRBJ2-7 TRBD2 few TRBV20-1 TGCAGTGCTGAGGCGGGGGGCACCTACGAGCAGTACTTC CSAEAGGTYEQYF
TRBJ2-2 . . TRBV5-1 TGCGCCAGCAGCTTGGTTCTGGCAGGGTACACCGGGGAGCTGTTTTTT CASSLVLAGYTGELFF
TRBJ2-1 . few TRBV27 TGTGCCAGCATCCTGTCGTCTCGGGGCGGTGAGCAGTTCTTC CASILSSRGGEQFF
TRBJ2-1 . . TRBV3-1 TGTGCCAGCAGCCAAGACGACAGGATCCTTCTGGCCAATGAGCAGTTCTTC CASSQDDRILLANEQFF
TRBJ2-7 . . TRBV2 TGTGCCAGCAGTGAGGAGGACACGGGCTCCTACGAGCAGTACTTC CASSEEDTGSYEQYF
TRBJ2-1 TRBD1 many TRBV9 TGTGCCAGCAGCGTAGCCGGGACAGGGAATTACAATGAGCAGTTCTTC CASSVAGTGNYNEQFF
TRBJ2-5 . . TRBV9 TGTGCCAGCAGCGTAGCGACGAAGGAGGAGACCCAGTACTTC CASSVATKEETQYF
TRBJ1-6 . . TRBV6-1 TGTGCCAGCAGCCCCGAGCTGGGGCGTGAATCACCCCTCCACTTT CASSPELGRESPLHF
TRBJ1-2 . few TRBV27 TGTGCCAGCAGTTTCTGGGCCTACTCTGACTATGGCTACACCTTC CASSFWAYSDYGYTF
TRBJ2-7 TRBD2 . TRBV20-1 TGCAGTGCTAGAGCCACGGGAGGCCCGAACAAATACGAGCAGTACTTC CSARATGGPNKYEQYF
TRBJ2-7 . many TRBV12-3/TRBV12-4 TGTGCCAGCAGTTTAGGGGATCTCGGCGAGCAGTACTTC CASSLGDLGEQYF
TRBJ2-5 . many TRBV3-1 TGTGCCAGCAGCCAGTTCCAAGAGACCCAGTACTTC CASSQFQETQYF
TRBJ2-7 TRBD1 few TRBV7-2 TGTGCCAGCAGCTTGAGGGACAGGGGGACTGAGCAGTACTTC CASSLRDRGTEQYF